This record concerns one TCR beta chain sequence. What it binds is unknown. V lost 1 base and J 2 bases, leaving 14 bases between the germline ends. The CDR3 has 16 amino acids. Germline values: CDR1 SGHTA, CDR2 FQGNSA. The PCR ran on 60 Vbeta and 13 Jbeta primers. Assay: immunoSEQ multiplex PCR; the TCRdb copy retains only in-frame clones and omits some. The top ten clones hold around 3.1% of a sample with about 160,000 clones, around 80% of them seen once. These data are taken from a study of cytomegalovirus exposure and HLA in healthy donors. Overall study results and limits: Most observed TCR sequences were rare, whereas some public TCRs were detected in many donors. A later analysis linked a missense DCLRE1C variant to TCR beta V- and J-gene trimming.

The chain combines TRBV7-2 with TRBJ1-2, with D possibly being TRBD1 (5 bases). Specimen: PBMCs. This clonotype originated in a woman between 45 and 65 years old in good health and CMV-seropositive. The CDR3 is CASSLGAWGVNYGYTF. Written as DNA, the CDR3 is TGTGCCAGCAGCTTAGGCGCTTGGGGGGTAAACTATGGCTACACCTTC.